Detailed here is one TCR beta chain. Its antigen is undetermined. One junction end disagrees with the germline gene, perhaps due to a read error. 5'RACE template switching added a universal primer site and UMIs to TCR cDNA. A single record per CDR3 protein comes from TCRdb applying MiXCR to the 5' RACE reads. The repertoire holds approximately 330,000 distinct CDR3 sequences, with roughly 3.9% as singletons. The data stem from a study of T cells after yellow fever vaccination. Germline assignment: CDR1 LGHNA and CDR2 YNFKEQ. The CDR3 spans 14 residues. Study-wide results and caveats: High-abundance clonotypes from the bulk population could contaminate FACS-sorted repertoires.

The sequence derives from a man between 18 and 29 years old who received the YFV17D yellow fever vaccine. The sample in question was PBMCs, obtained 5 days after the yellow fever booster vaccination. V usage is TRBV4-2 and J usage is TRBJ1-1; D call uncertain. CDR3 coding DNA: TGTGCCAGCTGCCAAGTAGGCACGATCACTGAAGCTTTCTTT. It is translated as CASCQVGTITEAFF.